Shown below are 21 T cell receptor beta chains from a single sample sequenced in a study of blood T cell repertoires in COVID-19. TCRdb's copy holds only in-frame clones and misses some; the assay was immunoSEQ multiplex PCR. Found here are 150,000 to 200,000 clones, approximately 86% of them singletons; the top ten hold 7%. The specimen was peripheral blood. Receptors were obtained from a woman aged 40-49 years with COVID-19, enrolled during active disease.

This clone was counted many times. The chain carries TRBV4-1 and TRBJ2-6; D is unresolved. V lost 1 base, J lost 4 bases, and 8 bases lay in between. This CDR3 is built from 15 residues. Per the germline V gene, CDR1 is MGHRA and CDR2 is YSYEKL. This CDR3 is CASSQVVPGANVLTF. The CDR3 region has the DNA TGCGCCAGCAGCCAAGTAGTTCCCGGGGCCAACGTCCTGACTTTC.

Here the CDR3 reads CASSQEGGDEAFF. In DNA, the CDR3 is TGTGCCAGCAGCCAAGAGGGAGGGGATGAAGCTTTCTTT. V is TRBV3-1 (or the pseudogene TRBV3-2) and J is TRBJ1-1, with a tentative D call TRBD1 (5 bases). Trimming stripped 0 bases from V and 7 bases from J, with 9 bases between. This CDR3 has 13 amino acids. Germline assignment: CDR1 LGHDT and CDR2 YNNKEL (reference sequence).

This clone was detected only a few times. The gene calls are TRBV15 and TRBJ2-2, with a possible D match to TRBD1 (6 bases). The germline CDR1 and CDR2 sequences are LNHNV and YYDKDF (reference sequence). The CDR3 runs 15 residues. Deletions cut 2 bases from V and 3 bases from J, with 10 bases between. The CDR3 loop is CATSRRDTHTGELFF. The DNA of the CDR3 is TGTGCCACCAGCAGACGGGACACTCACACCGGGGAGCTGTTTTTT.

The V and J genes are TRBV12-3 or TRBV12-4 and TRBJ1-5, with D hard to call. The CDR3 loop spans 12 amino acids. Trimming cost V 7 bases and J 6 bases, with 10 bases left between them. This CDR3 reads CASTVEGQPQHF. Written as DNA, the CDR3 is TGTGCCAGCACCGTGGAGGGTCAGCCCCAGCATTTT.

DNA of the CDR3: TGTGCCAGCAGTGGGTGGAGGGCCAATCAGCCCCAGCATTTT. Its protein product is CASSGWRANQPQHF. The J gene is TRBJ1-5, the V gene TRBV21-1. TRBV21-1 represents a pseudogene. The CDR3 covers 14 residues.

The chain couples TRBV7-2 to TRBJ2-1, with TRBD2 matching over 14 bases. V gave up 2 bases and J gave up 9 bases; unmatched junction bases: 6. The CDR3 loop spans 16 amino acids. Germline V gene data show CDR1 as SGHTA and CDR2 as FQGNSA. This chain's CDR3 is CASSLFGTSGRSEQFF. CDR3 nucleotides: TGTGCCAGCAGCTTATTTGGGACTAGCGGGAGAAGTGAGCAGTTCTTC.

V usage is TRBV29-1 and J usage is TRBJ1-1; D may be TRBD1 (5 bases). This CDR3 has 13 residues. Germline CDR1 SQVTM, CDR2 ANQGSEA. Trimming pared 0 bases from V and 5 bases from J, leaving 10 bases between. CDR3 DNA: TGCAGCGTTGAAGACCCCAGGGTAACTGAAGCTTTCTTT. It encodes CSVEDPRVTEAFF.

The chain carries TRBV4-2 and TRBJ2-1; 8 nucleotides match TRBD2. There are 16 residues in the CDR3. Germline V gene data show CDR1 as LGHNA and CDR2 as YNFKEQ. The trim removed 1 base at V and 9 bases at J, leaving 11 bases unmatched. Here the CDR3 reads CASSQGDGGAVGEQFF. The CDR3 DNA reads TGTGCCAGCAGCCAAGGGGACGGGGGGGCGGTTGGTGAGCAGTTCTTC.

The V and J genes are TRBV19 and TRBJ2-5, with 9 bases aligning to TRBD1. The length of the CDR3 is 16 residues. Germline assignment: CDR1 LNHDA and CDR2 SQIVND (reference sequence). V trimming: 6 bases; J trimming: 2 bases; junction bases outside the gene matches: 10. The CDR3 sequence: CASSQGGTGRQETQYF. CDR3 coding DNA: TGTGCCAGTAGCCAAGGCGGGACAGGGCGACAAGAGACCCAGTACTTC.

The rearrangement uses TRBV18 and TRBJ1-4; possibly TRBD1 for D (5 bases). Trimming took 4 bases from V and 4 from J, leaving 10 bases between them. The germline V gene has CDR1 KGHSH and CDR2 LQKENI. This CDR3 region has 14 residues. The CDR3 protein is CASSQDSYNEKLFF. The CDR3 nucleotides read TGTGCCAGCTCACAAGACAGCTATAATGAAAAACTGTTTTTT.

The V gene is TRBV10-2, the J gene TRBJ2-2; D call uncertain. Germline CDR1 and CDR2: WSHSY and SAAADI. V was clipped by 3 bases and J by 3 bases, with 8 bases between them. The CDR3 runs to 14 residues. The CDR3 loop reads CASSDTSYTGELFF. Here the CDR3 DNA reads TGCGCCAGCAGTGATACTTCCTACACCGGGGAGCTGTTTTTT.

J is TRBJ2-7 and V is TRBV2; TRBD1 matches at 8 bases. This CDR3 region has 13 residues. J was trimmed by 12 bases and V by 6 bases; bases with no gene match: 13. The V gene's germline CDR1 is SNHLY and CDR2 FYNNEI. CDR3 protein: CASSGDRFSGWYV. CDR3 coding DNA: TGTGCCAGCAGCGGGGACAGGTTCTCTGGCTGGTACGTC.

The V and J genes are TRBV27 and TRBJ1-2; 7 nucleotides match TRBD1. This CDR3 has 13 amino acids. J was trimmed by 8 bases and V by 10 bases; bases with no gene match: 13. Germline values: CDR1 MNHEY, CDR2 SMNVEV (reference sequence). CDR3 DNA: TGTGCCACCAGGGGGGGACCTGGGGAAGGCTACACCTTC. It yields the protein CATRGGPGEGYTF.

The chain combines TRBV19 with TRBJ1-1; 8 bases map to TRBD1. The CDR3 has 14 amino acids. After removal of 8 bases from V and 1 base from J, the junction contained 6 bases not matched to a gene. Germline CDR1 is LNHDA and CDR2 is SQIVND (reference sequence). In nucleotides, the CDR3 is TGTGCCAGTGGACAGGGAAGCCAGAACACTGAAGCTTTCTTT. It translates to CASGQGSQNTEAFF.

This chain connects TRBV28 to TRBJ1-4; maybe TRBD1 (5 bases). This CDR3 contains 13 residues. Looked up from germline, CDR1 is MDHEN and CDR2 is SYDVKM. The V and J ends lost 7 bases and 6 bases respectively, with 12 bases between them. The CDR3 spells CASTGLMDEKLFF. The CDR3 DNA is TGTGCCAGCACAGGGTTGATGGATGAAAAACTGTTTTTT.

This clone has just one count. The J gene is TRBJ2-1, the V gene TRBV28, with 11 bases that match TRBD2. The CDR3 length is 16 residues. Germline CDR1 and CDR2: MDHEN and SYDVKM. V lost 4 bases to trimming and J lost 1 base; unmatched junction nucleotides: 3. The CDR3 region has the DNA TGTGCCAGCAGTTCATTAGCGGGAGGGTCCTACAATGAGCAGTTCTTC. This sequence encodes CASSSLAGGSYNEQFF.

This chain links TRBV9 with TRBJ2-7; 9 bases fit TRBD2. The V gene end was trimmed by 0 bases and the J gene end by 5 bases; junction bases not matched to a gene: 3. This CDR3 has 14 amino acids. From germline, CDR1 is SGDLS and CDR2 YYNGEE. DNA of the CDR3: TGTGCCAGCAGCGTAGTTAGCGGGAGCGACGAGCAGTACTTC. Protein product: CASSVVSGSDEQYF.

This sequence joins TRBV5-1 and TRBJ2-1, with TRBD2 matching 7 bases. V lost 4 bases to trimming and J lost 10 bases; unmatched junction nucleotides: 14. CDR1 is SGHRS, CDR2 YFSETQ, per germline. This CDR3 has 15 residues. CDR3 DNA: TGCGCCAGCAGCAGCGGGACTCGGGACGGGGGGGAGCAGTTCTTC. Amino acids: CASSSGTRDGGEQFF.

As for this clone: Distinct nucleotide sequences in the sample also encode this CDR3. This sequence joins TRBV7-6 and TRBJ2-5, with D perhaps TRBD1 (6 bases). Germline CDR1 reads SGHVS; CDR2 reads FNYEAQ. V lost 5 bases to trimming and J lost 2 bases, with 15 bases between them. CDR3 length: 15 residues. The CDR3 coding sequence is TGTGCCAGCAGCCCCCGTCCCGGACAGCAAGAGACCCAGTACTTC. Its protein product is CASSPRPGQQETQYF.

The chain joins TRBV30 to TRBJ1-6; the D is unclear. Trimming pared 0 bases from V and 7 bases from J, leaving 13 bases between. Germline CDR1 and CDR2: GTSNPN and SVGIG (reference sequence). The CDR3 spans 15 residues. The CDR3: CAWSVLGNENSPLHF. CDR3 DNA sequence: TGTGCCTGGAGTGTACTAGGGAATGAGAATTCACCCCTCCACTTT.

This rearrangement joins TRBV27 to TRBJ2-1, with TRBD2 identical over 12 bases. CDR3 size: 15 residues. Germline CDR1 MNHEY, CDR2 SMNVEV (reference sequence). V lost 6 bases and J lost 4; bases outside the gene matches: 4. CDR3 sequence: CASRTLAGGYNEQFF. CDR3 nucleotide sequence: TGTGCCAGCAGAACACTAGCGGGGGGATACAATGAGCAGTTCTTC.